This section outlines one T cell receptor beta chain sequence together with its context. This record comes from a study of cytomegalovirus exposure and HLA in healthy donors. A multiplex PCR was run with 60 Vbeta primers and 13 Jbeta primers. Clones were sequenced by immunoSEQ multiplex PCR, and TCRdb holds only the in-frame ones, with some missing. The sample holds some 150,000 clones, under 90% seen once. Germline V CDR1 and CDR2: SEHNR, FQNEAQ (reference sequence). V dropped 1 base and J dropped 5 bases, with 8 bases sitting between them. CDR3 length equals 13 residues. The sequencing input was PBMCs. The J gene is TRBJ2-5, the V gene TRBV7-9; the D gene is possibly TRBD2 (5 bases). The source is a young man in good health and CMV-seronegative. In DNA, the CDR3 is TGTGCCAGCAGCTTAGGAGGCGGGGAGACCCAGTACTTC. This encodes CASSLGGGETQYF.